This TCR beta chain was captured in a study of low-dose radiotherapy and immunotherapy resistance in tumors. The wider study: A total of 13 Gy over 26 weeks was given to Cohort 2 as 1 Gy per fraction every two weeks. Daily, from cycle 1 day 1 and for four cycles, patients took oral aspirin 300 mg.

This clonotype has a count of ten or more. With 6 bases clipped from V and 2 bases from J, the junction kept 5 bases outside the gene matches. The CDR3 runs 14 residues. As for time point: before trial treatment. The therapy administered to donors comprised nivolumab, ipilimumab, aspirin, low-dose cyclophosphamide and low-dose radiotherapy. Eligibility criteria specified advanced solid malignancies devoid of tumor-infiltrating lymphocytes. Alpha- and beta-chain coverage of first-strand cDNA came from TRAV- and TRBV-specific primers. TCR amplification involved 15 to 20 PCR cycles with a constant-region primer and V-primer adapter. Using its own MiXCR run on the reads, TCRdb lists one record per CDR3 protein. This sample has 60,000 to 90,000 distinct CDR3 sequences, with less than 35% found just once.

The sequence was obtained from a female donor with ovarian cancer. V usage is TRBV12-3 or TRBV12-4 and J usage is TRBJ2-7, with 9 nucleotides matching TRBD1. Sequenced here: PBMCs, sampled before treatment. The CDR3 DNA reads TGTGCCAGCAGAACCGGGACAGGGACCTACGAGCAGTACTTC. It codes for CASRTGTGTYEQYF.